These 6 T cell receptor beta chains came from one sample sequenced in a study of cytomegalovirus exposure and HLA in healthy donors. PCR employed 60 Vbeta and 13 Jbeta primers. Only in-frame clones appear in the TCRdb table, and some are missing; sequencing was by immunoSEQ multiplex PCR. The sample records about 100,000 clones, 75% to 80% being singletons. Sequencing used PBMCs. The origin of the receptors is a man in his fifties or sixties in good health and CMV-seropositive.

This clone was detected only a few times. The chain links TRBV5-1 to TRBJ1-5; 7 bases fit TRBD1. The CDR3 has 15 residues. V shed 0 bases, J shed 7 bases, and the junction held 7 bases outside the gene matches. Germline assignment: CDR1 SGHRS and CDR2 YFSETQ. The CDR3 sequence: CASSLGDSKDQPQHF. The CDR3 coding sequence is TGCGCCAGCAGCTTGGGGGACAGTAAAGACCAGCCCCAGCATTTT.

V usage is TRBV7-8 and J usage is TRBJ2-7; 11 bases align to TRBD2. The V gene end was trimmed by 4 bases and the J gene end by 4 bases; junction bases not matched to a gene: 6. Germline CDR1 and CDR2: SGHVS and FQNEAQ. CDR3 length equals 15 residues. The CDR3 region is CASSYASGGSYEQYF. The CDR3 DNA reads TGTGCCAGCAGCTATGCTAGCGGGGGGAGTTACGAGCAGTACTTC.

The chain joins TRBV5-6 to TRBJ2-7, with D maybe TRBD2 (5 bases). Germline CDR1 reads SGHDT; CDR2 reads YYEEEE. V shed 4 bases and J shed 3 bases, with 11 bases lying between them. The CDR3 totals 13 residues. This CDR3 is CASSPRGFYEQYF. CDR3 in DNA: TGTGCCAGCAGCCCTCGAGGGTTCTACGAGCAGTACTTC. The entire variable domain, with the rest obtained from reference TRBV5-6 and TRBJ2-7, is as follows: DAGVTQSPTHLIKTRGQQVTLRCSPKSGHDTVSWYQQALGQGPQFIFQYYEEEERQRGNFPDRFSGHQFPNYSSELNVNALLLGDSALYLCASSPRGFYEQYFGPGTRLTVT.

This clone has only a few counts. This sequence joins TRBV19 and TRBJ1-3, with TRBD1 matching over 7 bases. CDR3 length equals 16 residues. After removal of 5 bases from V and 2 bases from J, the junction contained 9 bases not matched to a gene. The germline gives CDR1 LNHDA, CDR2 SQIVND (reference sequence). CDR3 amino acids: CASSQTTGVTGNTIYF. CDR3 in DNA: TGTGCCAGTAGTCAAACTACAGGGGTTACTGGAAACACCATATATTTT.

V and J are TRBV19 and TRBJ1-5, with no clear D. The V end was cut by 1 base, the J end by 4 bases, with 17 bases between. There are 17 residues in the CDR3. Germline CDR1 LNHDA, CDR2 SQIVND (reference sequence). CDR3 bases: TGTGCCAGTAGTATAGTCCAGAGGGCGGTTGTTAATCAGCCCCAGCATTTT. Protein: CASSIVQRAVVNQPQHF.

V and J are TRBV4-1 and TRBJ2-2, with 8 bases identical to TRBD2. Germline V CDR1 and CDR2: MGHRA, YSYEKL. J lost 1 base, V lost 4 bases, and 5 bases had no gene match. The CDR3 runs 16 residues. The CDR3 sequence: CASSLFAGGNTGELFF. The CDR3 DNA follows: TGCGCCAGCAGCCTGTTCGCGGGGGGGAACACCGGGGAGCTGTTTTTT.